This T cell receptor beta chain is from a study of regulatory T cells in long-lasting Graves disease. This clonotype was counted only a few times. Germline CDR1 is MNHEY and CDR2 is SVGEGT. Trimming stripped 1 base from V and 3 bases from J, with 10 bases between. This CDR3 spans 15 amino acids. Both iRepertoire HTBI primers and Arm-PCR of CDR3 regions were used to build the TCR beta libraries. Using its own MiXCR run on the multiplex PCR reads, TCRdb lists one record per CDR3 protein. The sample holds 350,000 to 450,000 distinct CDR3 sequences, 15% seen once. Specified time point: newly diagnosed GD, antithyroid drugs for less than 3 months. The TCR library was prepared using RNA isolated from PBMCs. These data also featured in a second study, about T cells in Graves' hyperthyroidism and ophthalmopathy.

J is TRBJ1-5 and V is TRBV6-2 or TRBV6-3; D call uncertain. The sequencing used peripheral blood mononuclear cells (PBMCs), collected at new diagnosis, from a patient treated with antithyroid drugs. The sequence derives from a woman aged 25 to 39 with Graves disease. For the CDR3, the DNA is TGTGCCAGCAGTTACTACAATGGTGACAATCAGCCCCAGCATTTT. Its protein is CASSYYNGDNQPQHF.